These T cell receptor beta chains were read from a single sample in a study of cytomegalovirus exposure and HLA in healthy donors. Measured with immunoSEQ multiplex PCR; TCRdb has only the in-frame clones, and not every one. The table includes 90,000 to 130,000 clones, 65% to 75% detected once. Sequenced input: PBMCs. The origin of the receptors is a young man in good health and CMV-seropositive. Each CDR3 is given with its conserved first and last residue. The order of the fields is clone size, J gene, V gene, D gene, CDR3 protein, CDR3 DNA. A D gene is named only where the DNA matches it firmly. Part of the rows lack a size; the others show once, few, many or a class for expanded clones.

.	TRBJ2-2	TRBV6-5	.	CASSRSFNTGELFF	TGTGCCAGCAGTAGGAGCTTTAACACCGGGGAGCTGTTTTTT
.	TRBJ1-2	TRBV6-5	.	CASRYTGSYGYTF	TGTGCCAGCAGGTACACAGGGTCCTATGGCTACACCTTC
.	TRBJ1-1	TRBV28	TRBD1	CASRGQGTEAFF	TGTGCCAGCAGAGGACAGGGAACTGAAGCTTTCTTT
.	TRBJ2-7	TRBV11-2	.	CASSRAGRSSYEQYF	TGTGCCAGCAGCCGGGCGGGCAGGAGCTCCTACGAGCAGTACTTC
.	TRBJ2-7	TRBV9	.	CASSPGGTPTYEQYF	TGTGCCAGCAGCCCCGGGGGGACACCAACCTACGAGCAGTACTTC
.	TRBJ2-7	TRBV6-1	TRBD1	CAGRQGGKYEQYF	TGTGCCGGTCGACAGGGTGGCAAGTACGAGCAGTACTTC
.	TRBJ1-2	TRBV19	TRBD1	CASSISLDRGRFYGYTF	TGTGCCAGTAGTATAAGCCTGGACAGGGGGCGCTTTTATGGCTACACCTTC
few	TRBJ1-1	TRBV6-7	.	CARIRGSEAFF	TGTGCCAGGATACGAGGGAGTGAAGCTTTCTTT
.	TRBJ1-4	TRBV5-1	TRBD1	CASSFSTGTNEKLFF	TGCGCCAGCAGCTTCTCGACAGGGACTAATGAAAAACTGTTTTTT
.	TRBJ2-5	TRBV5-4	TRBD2	CASSLVGGGAKETQYF	TGTGCCAGCAGCTTAGTCGGCGGGGGGGCCAAAGAGACCCAGTACTTC
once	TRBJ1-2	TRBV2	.	CASIVAIGYGYTF	TGTGCCAGCATTGTCGCAATCGGCTATGGCTACACCTTC
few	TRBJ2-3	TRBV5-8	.	CASSLRAGGRRDTQYF	TGTGCCAGCAGCTTGAGGGCAGGGGGGAGGAGAGATACGCAGTATTTT
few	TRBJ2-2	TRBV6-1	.	CASSGDRSNTGELFF	TGTGCCAGCAGTGGCGACAGGAGCAACACCGGGGAGCTGTTTTTT
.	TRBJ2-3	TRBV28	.	CASTSPTGRVEDTQYF	TGTGCCAGCACCTCCCCCACGGGCAGGGTGGAAGATACGCAGTATTTT
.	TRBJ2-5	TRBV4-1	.	CASSQEAGEETQYF	TGCGCCAGCAGCCAAGAGGCAGGGGAGGAGACCCAGTACTTC
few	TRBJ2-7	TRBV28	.	CASSRLDSFYEQYF	TGTGCCAGCAGTCGTCTGGACAGTTTCTACGAGCAGTACTTC
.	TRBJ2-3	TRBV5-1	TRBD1	CASSASTGGGTDTQYF	TGCGCCAGCAGCGCGTCAACAGGGGGTGGCACAGATACGCAGTATTTT
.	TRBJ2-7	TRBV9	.	CASSVEAGLVYEQYF	TGTGCCAGCAGCGTAGAGGCGGGGTTGGTCTACGAGCAGTACTTC
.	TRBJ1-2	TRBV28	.	CASSFGGYYGYTF	TGTGCCAGCAGTTTCGGGGGTTACTATGGCTACACCTTC
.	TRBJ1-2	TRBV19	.	CASSIVGTTKGYTF	TGTGCCAGTAGTATAGTTGGGACAACTAAAGGCTACACCTTC
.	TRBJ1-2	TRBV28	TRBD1	CASRTGTTYGYTF	TGTGCCAGCCGGACAGGGACCACTTATGGCTACACCTTC
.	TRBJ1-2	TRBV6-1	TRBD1	CASSEAHGQGYNGYTF	TGTGCCAGCAGTGAAGCACACGGACAGGGGTACAATGGCTACACCTTC
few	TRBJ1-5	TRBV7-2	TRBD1	CASSRGQHSNQPQHF	TGTGCCAGCAGCCGGGGACAGCATAGCAATCAGCCCCAGCATTTT
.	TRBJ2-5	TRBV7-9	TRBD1	CASSANPRGRGETQYF	TGTGCCAGCAGCGCCAATCCCAGGGGGCGGGGAGAGACCCAGTACTTC
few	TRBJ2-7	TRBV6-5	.	CASSIGTGYEQYF	TGTGCCAGCAGCATCGGCACAGGCTACGAGCAGTACTTC
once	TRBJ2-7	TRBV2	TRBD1	CASSAWTGEYGEQYF	TGTGCCAGCAGTGCCTGGACAGGGGAATACGGCGAGCAGTACTTC
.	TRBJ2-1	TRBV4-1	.	CASSQGWGRGHEQFF	TGCGCCAGCAGCCAAGGGTGGGGGCGCGGGCATGAGCAGTTCTTC
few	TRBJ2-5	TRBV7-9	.	CASSSRRDQETQYF	TGTGCCAGCAGCTCAAGACGGGACCAAGAGACCCAGTACTTC
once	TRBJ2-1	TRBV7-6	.	CASSSLGGSYNEQFF	TGTGCCAGCAGCTCTCTCGGGGGCTCCTACAATGAGCAGTTCTTC
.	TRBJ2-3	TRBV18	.	CASSPPGGTDTQYF	TGTGCCAGCTCACCACCCGGGGGCACAGATACGCAGTATTTT
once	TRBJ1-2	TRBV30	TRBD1	CAWRQGEKGGYTF	TGTGCCTGGAGACAGGGGGAGAAGGGTGGCTACACCTTC
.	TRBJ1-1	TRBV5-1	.	CASSLEPRDTEAFF	TGCGCCAGCAGCTTGGAACCCAGGGATACTGAAGCTTTCTTT
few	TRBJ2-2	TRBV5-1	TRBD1	CASSYDRASNTGELFF	TGCGCCAGCAGCTATGACAGGGCCTCTAACACCGGGGAGCTGTTTTTT
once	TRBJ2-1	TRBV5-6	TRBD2	CASSSLTGTSGSSYNEQFF	TGTGCCAGCAGCTCGTTGACCGGGACTAGCGGGAGCTCCTACAATGAGCAGTTCTTC
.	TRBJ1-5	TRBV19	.	CASTLSAHYSNQPQHF	TGTGCCAGTACCCTATCGGCACACTATAGCAATCAGCCCCAGCATTTT
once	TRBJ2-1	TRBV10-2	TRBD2	CASSDYGGSGNEQFF	TGCGCCAGCAGTGATTACGGGGGGTCGGGCAATGAGCAGTTCTTC
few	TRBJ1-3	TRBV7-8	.	CASSSARRGLTPGNTIYF	TGTGCCAGCAGCTCTGCGAGACGGGGACTTACTCCTGGAAACACCATATATTTT
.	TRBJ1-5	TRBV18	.	CASSPQGADSNQPQHF	TGTGCCAGCTCACCACAGGGAGCGGATAGCAATCAGCCCCAGCATTTT
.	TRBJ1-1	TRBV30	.	CAWRLQHRPNTEAFF	TGTGCCTGGAGGCTACAGCATCGACCGAACACTGAAGCTTTCTTT
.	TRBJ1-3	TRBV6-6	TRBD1	CASHPTGGGGNTIYF	TGTGCCAGCCACCCCACAGGGGGGGGTGGAAACACCATATATTTT
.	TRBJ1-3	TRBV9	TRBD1	CASSADPGQARNTIYF	TGTGCCAGCAGCGCCGATCCGGGACAGGCTAGAAACACCATATATTTT
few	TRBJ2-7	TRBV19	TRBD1	CASSMGGQGGLYEQYF	TGTGCCAGTAGTATGGGGGGACAGGGAGGTCTATACGAGCAGTACTTC
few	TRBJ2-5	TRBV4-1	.	CASSQWRRETQYF	TGCGCCAGCAGCCAATGGAGGAGGGAGACCCAGTACTTC
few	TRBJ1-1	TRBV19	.	CASSIAEGTEAFF	TGTGCCAGTAGTATCGCAGAGGGCACTGAAGCTTTCTTT
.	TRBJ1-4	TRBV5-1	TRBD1	CASKETGSEKLFF	TGCGCCAGCAAGGAGACAGGGAGTGAAAAACTGTTTTTT
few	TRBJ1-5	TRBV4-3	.	CASSQDARQISNQPQHF	TGCGCCAGCAGCCAAGATGCTCGACAGATTAGCAATCAGCCCCAGCATTTT
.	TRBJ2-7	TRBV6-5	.	CASSYSRQRNSYEQYF	TGTGCCAGCAGTTACTCTCGCCAGCGAAACTCCTACGAGCAGTACTTC
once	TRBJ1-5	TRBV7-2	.	CASSPHRRDTVSGNQPQHF	TGTGCCAGCAGCCCCCACCGACGGGACACGGTGTCGGGCAATCAGCCCCAGCATTTT
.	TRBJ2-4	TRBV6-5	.	CASRATAVAKNIQYF	TGTGCCAGCAGGGCGACAGCCGTAGCCAAAAACATTCAGTACTTC
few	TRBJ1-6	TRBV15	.	CATSMESTGVGSPLHF	TGTGCCACCAGCATGGAATCGACAGGCGTGGGTTCACCCCTCCACTTT
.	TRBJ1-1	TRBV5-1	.	CASSPQGLSIEAFF	TGCGCCAGCAGCCCACAGGGATTGTCTATTGAAGCTTTCTTT
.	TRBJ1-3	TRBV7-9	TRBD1	CASSRPYSQGTPGNTIYF	TGTGCCAGCAGCCGACCCTATTCACAGGGGACCCCTGGAAACACCATATATTTT